The 28 T cell receptor beta chains below were found in one sample sequenced in a study of radiotherapy plus CTLA-4 blockade in lung cancer. The method was immunoSEQ multiplex PCR; TCRdb's version includes in-frame clones alone and lacks a portion of them. The table records 65,000 to 85,000 clones, roughly 74% of them present only once. The sequencing used peripheral blood, collected from a patient treated with radiotherapy plus ipilimumab. Every receptor here comes from a human donor with non-small cell lung cancer whose response to radiotherapy plus ipilimumab could not be evaluated.

This clone is labeled as medium-sized. The gene calls are TRBV6-4 and TRBJ2-2; 9 bases are shared with TRBD2. Germline CDR1 is MRHNA and CDR2 is SNTAGT. V lost 6 bases, J lost 4 bases, and 9 bases stayed unmatched. The CDR3 has 16 amino acids. The CDR3 region is CASSPGTSTRTGELFF. The CDR3 coding sequence is TGTGCCAGCAGCCCCGGGACTAGCACCCGCACCGGGGAGCTGTTTTTT.

The chain combines TRBV25-1 with TRBJ2-5; tentative D call: TRBD1 (6 bases). This CDR3 is built from 11 residues. Trimming stripped 7 bases from V and 6 bases from J, with 9 bases between. Looked up from germline, CDR1 is MGHDK and CDR2 is SYGVNS. The CDR3 sequence: CASTQGKTQYF. CDR3 coding DNA: TGTGCCAGCACCCAGGGGAAGACCCAGTACTTC.

The chain has TRBV2 and TRBJ1-1; 9 bases fit TRBD1. The CDR3 is made up of 15 amino acids. Germline V lookup: CDR1 SNHLY, CDR2 FYNNEI. V shed 2 bases and J 6 bases; nucleotides not matched to a gene: 7. CDR3 in DNA: TGTGCCAGCAGTGAATCTAGGACAGGGGTTCCTGAAGCTTTCTTT. Translation: CASSESRTGVPEAFF.

The chain employs TRBV6-5 and TRBJ1-1; D is perhaps TRBD1 (5 bases). V was trimmed by 8 bases and J by 4 bases, leaving 11 bases between them. Germline V lookup: CDR1 MNHEY, CDR2 SVGAGI. This CDR3 contains 12 residues. The DNA for the CDR3 is TGTGCCAGCCTAGACAGACCCACTGAAGCTTTCTTT. The encoded protein is CASLDRPTEAFF.

This chain connects TRBV29-1 to TRBJ1-2; 12 positions agree with TRBD1. This CDR3 spans 12 amino acids. Looked up from germline, CDR1 is SQVTM and CDR2 is ANQGSEA. The V segment lost 7 bases and the J segment 8 bases; nucleotides outside the gene matches: 5. The CDR3 region is CSAGTGGGGYTF. In DNA, the CDR3 is TGCAGCGCCGGGACAGGGGGCGGAGGCTACACCTTC.

The chain carries TRBV7-2 and TRBJ2-1; TRBD2 matches 10 bases. Germline V gives CDR1 SGHTA, CDR2 FQGNSA. V trimming: 5 bases; J trimming: 5 bases; junction bases outside the gene matches: 9. This CDR3 spans 16 amino acids. CDR3 sequence: CASSPTSSGGHNEQFF. The CDR3 DNA sequence: TGTGCCAGCAGCCCGACCTCTAGCGGGGGCCACAATGAGCAGTTCTTC.

V gene TRBV7-7 combines with J gene TRBJ2-5; TRBD2 matches at 8 bases. This CDR3 has 14 residues. V shed 5 bases and J 5 bases; nucleotides not matched to a gene: 7. Germline V gene data show CDR1 as SSHAT and CDR2 as FNYEAQ (reference sequence). DNA for the CDR3: TGTGCCAGCAGCCCCGGGGGGGGGCCGGAGACCCAGTACTTC. Its protein product is CASSPGGGPETQYF. The full variable domain, with the rest looked up from reference TRBV7-7 and TRBJ2-5, is GAGVSQSPRYKVTKRGQDVTLRCDPISSHATLYWYQQALGQGPEFLTYFNYEAQPDKSGLPSDRFSAERPEGSISTLTIQRTEQRDSAMYRCASSPGGGPETQYFGPGTRLLVL.

The chain is built from TRBV4-2 and TRBJ1-3; TRBD1 aligns across 9 bases. This CDR3 has 15 residues. Germline trimming cut 1 base from V and 8 bases from J; bases unmatched to any gene: 6. CDR1 is LGHNA, CDR2 YNFKEQ, per germline. The CDR3 region is CASSQAGTGYYTIYF. Here the CDR3 DNA reads TGTGCCAGCAGCCAAGCCGGGACAGGGTACTACACCATATATTTT.

In this sample, this clone turned up a few times. The chain is built from TRBV5-8 and TRBJ2-3; no clear D. The CDR3 consists of 15 residues. CDR1 and CDR2 from the germline V gene are SGHTS and YDEGEE. Trimming took off 3 bases at V and 0 bases at J, with 11 bases between the two ends. CDR3 bases: TGTGCCAGCAGCTCGCCCCGTACTAGCACAGATACGCAGTATTTT. Translating gives CASSSPRTSTDTQYF.

The chain uses TRBV7-3 and TRBJ1-1; the D is unclear. Germline values: CDR1 SGHTA, CDR2 FQGTGA. The ends were cut back, 0 bases at V and 2 bases at J, with 7 bases in the middle. The CDR3 length is 14 residues. The CDR3 loop is CASSLTAANTEAFF. DNA of the CDR3: TGTGCCAGCAGCTTAACAGCGGCCAACACTGAAGCTTTCTTT.

The V gene is TRBV21-1, the J gene TRBJ2-4; no check of the table's D call, TRBD2, against the DNA was made. TRBV21-1 is reported as a pseudogene. The CDR3 is 14 amino acids. The CDR3 is CASSNVLAKNIQYF. The CDR3 DNA reads TGTGCCAGCAGCAATGTCCTAGCCAAAAACATTCAGTACTTC.

The chain carries TRBV5-1 and TRBJ1-4, with 10 nucleotides matching TRBD1. The CDR3 is 14 residues long. V gave up 4 bases and J gave up 7 bases; unmatched junction bases: 4. CDR1 is SGHRS, CDR2 YFSETQ, per germline. CDR3 DNA: TGCGCCAGCAGCGCCGGGACAGGGGCTGAAAAACTGTTTTTT. It codes for CASSAGTGAEKLFF.

CDR3 coding DNA: TGTGCCAGCAGCTTAGAGGCTTCGGGGACAGGGTACCGTCCGAGCACCGGGGAGCTGTTTTTT. This translates into CASSLEASGTGYRPSTGELFF. The chain recombines TRBV7-6 with TRBJ2-2, with TRBD1 matching 9 bases. J gave up 4 bases and V 1 base, and 19 bases lay outside the gene matches. The CDR3 spans 21 residues. The germline V gene has CDR1 SGHVS and CDR2 FNYEAQ.

For the CDR3, the DNA is TGTGCCAGCACGGTGGGGCGGGGGGATCACAATGAGCAGTTCTTC. Translated: CASTVGRGDHNEQFF. The chain joins TRBV9 to TRBJ2-1, with 8 bases lining up with TRBD2. The V gene's germline CDR1 is SGDLS and CDR2 YYNGEE. The CDR3 extends over 15 amino acids. The V segment lost 6 bases and the J segment 5 bases; nucleotides outside the gene matches: 10.

The chain has TRBV5-1 and TRBJ2-1, with TRBD2 identical over 15 bases. The ends lost 3 bases at V and 4 bases at J; junction bases unmatched: 2. This CDR3 is 16 amino acids long. Germline CDR1 SGHRS, CDR2 YFSETQ. CDR3 nucleotide sequence: TGCGCCAGCAGCTGGGGGACTAGCGGGAGGTACAATGAGCAGTTCTTC. This codes for CASSWGTSGRYNEQFF.

Worth noting for this clone: As the CDR3 is not closed by the conserved phenylalanine or tryptophan, this likely results from a read error. The chain has TRBV6-1 and TRBJ2-7; 14 nucleotides align to TRBD2. The germline gives CDR1 MNHNS, CDR2 SASEGT. V lost 4 bases to trimming and J lost 6 bases; unmatched junction nucleotides: 11. The CDR3 has 17 residues. As DNA, the CDR3 is TGTGCCAGCAGTGCCGGGACTAGCGGGAGCCGTACGGGCGAGCAGTACCTC. It specifies CASSAGTSGSRTGEQYL.

The chain joins TRBV29-1 to TRBJ2-5; TRBD2 matches at 8 bases. The ends lost 3 bases at V and 5 bases at J; junction bases unmatched: 8. The CDR3 has 14 residues. Germline V CDR1 and CDR2: SQVTM, ANQGSEA. The CDR3 is CSVDPVGLGETQYF. CDR3 in DNA: TGCAGCGTTGACCCCGTGGGACTAGGGGAGACCCAGTACTTC. The full variable domain, completed using reference TRBV29-1 and TRBJ2-5, is SAVISQKPSRDICQRGTSLTIQCQVDSQVTMMFWYRQQPGQSLTLIATANQGSEATYESGFVIDKFPISRPNLTFSTLTVSNMSPEDSSIYLCSVDPVGLGETQYFGPGTRLLVL.

V and J are TRBV7-8 and TRBJ2-7; 10 positions agree with TRBD1. Germline V gene lookup returns CDR1 SGHVS and CDR2 FQNEAQ. After removal of 5 bases from V and 1 base from J, the junction contained 11 bases not matched to a gene. There are 17 residues in the CDR3. For the CDR3, the DNA is TGTGCCAGCAGCCAATTAAGACAGGGGGCCTCATCCTACGAGCAGTACTTC. Encoded protein: CASSQLRQGASSYEQYF. Full variable domain (missing parts from reference TRBV7-8 and TRBJ2-7): GAGVSQSPRYKVAKRGQDVALRCDPISGHVSLFWYQQALGQGPEFLTYFQNEAQLDKSGLPSDRFFAERPEGSVSTLKIQRTQQEDSAVYLCASSQLRQGASSYEQYFGPGTRLTVT.

The chain carries TRBV29-1 and TRBJ1-1, with 7 bases that match TRBD1. CDR1 and CDR2 from the germline V gene are SQVTM and ANQGSEA. With V trimmed by 6 bases and J by 2 bases, 9 bases remained unmatched. This CDR3 is built from 14 residues. The CDR3 here is CSVPPGQFNTEAFF. The DNA for the CDR3 is TGCAGCGTCCCTCCGGGACAGTTTAACACTGAAGCTTTCTTT.

This clone was observed once. V is TRBV5-1 and J is TRBJ1-2; D remains ambiguous. The V and J ends lost 4 bases and 4 bases respectively, with 11 bases between them. Germline CDR1 reads SGHRS; CDR2 reads YFSETQ. This CDR3 spans 13 amino acids. Written as DNA, the CDR3 is TGCGCCAGCAGCGCTACAGCCCCCTATGGCTACACCTTC. Protein: CASSATAPYGYTF. Together with reference TRBV5-1 and TRBJ1-2, the CDR3 gives the full variable domain: KAGVTQTPRYLIKTRGQQVTLSCSPISGHRSVSWYQQTPGQGLQFLFEYFSETQRNKGNFPGRFSGRQFSNSRSEMNVSTLELGDSALYLCASSATAPYGYTFGSGTRLTVV.

This clone was seen only a few times. CDR3 in amino acids: CASSVTPGGRLTEAFF. CDR3 DNA sequence: TGTGCCAGTAGTGTCACACCAGGGGGGAGGCTGACTGAAGCTTTCTTT. The rearrangement uses TRBV19 and TRBJ1-1, with 7 bases aligning to TRBD1. The CDR3 extends over 16 amino acids. J was trimmed by 5 bases and V by 5 bases; bases with no gene match: 14. CDR1 LNHDA and CDR2 SQIVND come from the germline V gene (reference sequence).

This clone has a handful of counts. This CDR3 reads CASSQVLVSSGELFF. The CDR3 nucleotides are TGCGCCAGCAGCCAAGTACTAGTTAGCTCTGGGGAGCTGTTTTTT. V gene TRBV4-1 combines with J gene TRBJ2-2, with TRBD2 as a possible D gene (5 bases). Germline CDR1 reads MGHRA; CDR2 reads YSYEKL. The CDR3 extends over 15 amino acids. The germline V and J ends were trimmed by 1 base and 8 bases, with 14 bases remaining between them.

This chain uses TRBV7-6 with TRBJ2-7; D unresolved. Trimming pared 5 bases from V and 0 bases from J, leaving 11 bases between. Germline V lookup: CDR1 SGHVS, CDR2 FNYEAQ. The CDR3 extends over 14 amino acids. The DNA for the CDR3 is TGTGCCAGCAGCCCGCCTGAGCGCTCCTACGAGCAGTACTTC. This translates into CASSPPERSYEQYF.

The rearrangement joins TRBV30 to TRBJ2-5; 7 nucleotides agree with TRBD1. The trim removed 3 bases at V and 5 bases at J, leaving 12 bases unmatched. CDR3 length: 15 amino acids. Germline loops: CDR1 GTSNPN, CDR2 SVGIG (reference sequence). The CDR3 sequence: CAWSLGGAVTETQYF. CDR3 DNA: TGTGCCTGGAGCTTAGGGGGCGCGGTGACGGAGACCCAGTACTTC. The entire variable domain, with the rest obtained from reference TRBV30 and TRBJ2-5, is as follows: SQTIHQWPATLVQPVGSPLSLECTVEGTSNPNLYWYRQAAGRGLQLLFYSVGIGQISSEVPQNLSASRPQDRQFILSSKKLLLSDSGFYLCAWSLGGAVTETQYFGPGTRLLVL.

This chain uses TRBV15 with TRBJ2-7, with D possibly matching TRBD2 (6 bases). Germline V lookup: CDR1 LNHNV, CDR2 YYDKDF (reference sequence). The V and J ends lost 0 bases and 2 bases respectively, with 14 bases between them. This CDR3 has 16 residues. CDR3 region: CATSRDSGTATYEQYF. As DNA, the CDR3 is TGTGCCACCAGCAGAGATTCTGGGACTGCCACCTACGAGCAGTACTTC.

The chain couples TRBV10-2 to TRBJ2-7; D ambiguous. The germline CDR1 and CDR2 sequences are WSHSY and SAAADI. V lost 6 bases and J 5 bases, leaving 8 bases between the germline ends. The CDR3 totals 11 residues. The CDR3 is CASSGFDEQYF. CDR3 nucleotide sequence: TGCGCCAGCAGCGGTTTCGACGAGCAGTACTTC.

The chain joins TRBV14 to TRBJ2-6; D unclear. CDR1 and CDR2 (germline): SGHDN, FVKESK. With 3 bases removed from V and 0 bases from J, the gap between germline ends came to 6 bases. This CDR3 region has 15 residues. CDR3 sequence: CASSHDISGANVLTF. The CDR3 nucleotides read TGTGCCAGCAGCCACGACATCTCTGGGGCCAACGTCCTGACTTTC.

This clone was counted once. V gene TRBV7-3 combines with J gene TRBJ1-2; no reliable D call. V was shortened by 2 bases and J by 0 bases, with 7 bases between the two germline ends. The CDR3 is 14 residues long. Germline loops: CDR1 SGHTA, CDR2 FQGTGA. This CDR3 reads CASSLGPANYGYTF. The CDR3 region has the DNA TGTGCCAGCAGCTTAGGGCCAGCTAACTATGGCTACACCTTC.